Following are 8 T cell receptor beta chains from one sample sequenced in a study of blood T cells in healthy people across ages. Primed by a sample-barcoded 5' primer and a J-beta primer mix, a second PCR proceeded for 7 to 11 cycles. TCRdb called the 5' RACE reads again in MiXCR, with one record for every CDR3 protein. The sample has just under 750,000 distinct CDR3 sequences, about a fifth seen once. Sample: blood. The source is a man aged 65-85 years in good health.

J is TRBJ1-2 and V is TRBV12-3 or TRBV12-4; 11 nucleotides line up with TRBD1. This CDR3 contains 15 residues. Trimming at V came to 6 bases and at J to 4 bases, leaving 7 bases not matched to a gene. The CDR3 is CASSPRTGGSYGYTF. DNA of the CDR3: TGTGCCAGCAGCCCCCGGACAGGGGGCAGCTATGGCTACACCTTC.

The rearrangement joins TRBV6-2 or TRBV6-3 to TRBJ2-7; TRBD2 matches at 10 bases. The V gene's germline CDR1 is MNHEY and CDR2 SVGEGT. CDR3 length equals 14 residues. CDR3 nucleotide sequence: TGTGTCGTTTCCGGGACTAGCGTCTCCTACGAGCAGTACGTC. It specifies CVVSGTSVSYEQYV.

The chain joins TRBV12-3 or TRBV12-4 to TRBJ2-7, with D possibly TRBD2 on 5 matching bases. Trimming cost V 4 bases and J 3 bases, with 22 bases left between them. CDR3 length equals 17 residues. The CDR3 nucleotides read TGTGCCAGCAGTTACCTAGAAATGGGCCGGACTGACTACGAGCAGTACTTC. Translation: CASSYLEMGRTDYEQYF.

This clonotype was counted a few times. The gene calls are TRBV7-8 and TRBJ2-5; 7 positions match TRBD1. TRBJ2-1 explains the end of the DNA better; the J call may be wrong. Germline assignment: CDR1 SGHVS and CDR2 FQNEAQ. CDR3 length: 13 amino acids. The CDR3 sequence is CASSRDRVNEQFF. The CDR3 DNA reads as TGTGCCAGCAGCCGGGACAGAGTCAATGAGCAGTTCTTC.

Details on this clonotype: Because it lacks the conserved phenylalanine or tryptophan at the end, this CDR3 is likely a read error. The chain employs TRBV20-1 and TRBJ2-4; 8 nucleotides agree with TRBD2. Germline CDR1 reads DFQATT; CDR2 reads SNEGSKA (reference sequence). CDR3 size: 13 residues. V lost 6 bases, J lost 3 bases, and 4 bases stayed unmatched. CDR3 nucleotides: TGCAGTGCCACCCGGGAGGGCAAAAACATTCAGTACCTC. Translation: CSATREGKNIQYL.

Here the CDR3 reads CSAREGRGYTF. In nucleotides, the CDR3 is TGCAGTGCTAGGGAGGGACGAGGCTACACCTTC. This chain uses TRBV20-1 with TRBJ1-2; the D gene is possibly TRBD1 (5 bases). Trimming stripped 3 bases from V and 8 bases from J, with 10 bases between. Looked up from germline, CDR1 is DFQATT and CDR2 is SNEGSKA (reference sequence). The CDR3 sequence is 11 residues long.

This clonotype was recorded a few times. V and J are TRBV24-1 and TRBJ1-2; the D is unclear. The CDR3 has 15 amino acids. Germline CDR1 and CDR2: KGHDR and SFDVKD. V was trimmed by 4 bases and J by 1 base, leaving 12 bases between them. CDR3 loop: CATSEASSGNYGYTF. The CDR3 nucleotides read TGTGCCACCAGTGAGGCCTCCTCTGGTAACTATGGCTACACCTTC.

This clonotype was seen only a few times. The chain uses TRBV7-2 and TRBJ2-5; 7 bases agree with TRBD2. V trimming: 4 bases; J trimming: 6 bases; junction bases outside the gene matches: 8. The CDR3 extends over 14 amino acids. Germline assignment: CDR1 SGHTA and CDR2 FQGNSA. CDR3 residues: CASSSSRGSKTQYF. In DNA, the CDR3 is TGTGCCAGCAGCTCATCTCGCGGGAGCAAGACCCAGTACTTC. The full variable domain, in which reference TRBV7-2 and TRBJ2-5 provide the parts outside the CDR3, is GAGVSQSPSNKVTEKGKDVELRCDPISGHTALYWYRQSLGQGLEFLIYFQGNSAPDKSGLPSDRFSAERTGGSVSTLTIQRTQQEDSAVYLCASSSSRGSKTQYFGPGTRLLVL.